Each of the 2 T cell receptor beta chains below was sequenced from the same sample in a study of T cell changes during pregnancy in multiple sclerosis. TCRdb's copy holds only in-frame clones and misses some; the assay was immunoSEQ multiplex PCR. The sample shows roughly 84,000 clones, 93% of them seen only once. The sequencing here drew on peripheral blood, taken in the third trimester of pregnancy. Source of these receptors: a female donor in good health, enrolled as a control in a pregnancy study.

This chain connects TRBV11-2 to TRBJ2-7; 8 nucleotides line up with TRBD2. The CDR3 is 16 residues long. V shed 5 bases, J shed 6 bases, and the junction held 15 bases outside the gene matches. Germline V CDR1 and CDR2: SGHAT, FQNNGV. This CDR3 reads CASSREGSGRLGEQYF. CDR3 DNA sequence: TGTGCCAGCAGCCGTGAGGGGAGCGGGAGACTTGGCGAGCAGTACTTC.

The table lists this clone with a count of one. The chain joins TRBV5-4 to TRBJ2-1, with TRBD2 matching 8 bases. The CDR3 is made up of 14 amino acids. V lost 4 bases and J lost 5; bases outside the gene matches: 5. Germline V gene sequence: CDR1 SGHNT, CDR2 YYREEE (reference sequence). This CDR3 reads CASSPGGTDNEQFF. The DNA for the CDR3 is TGTGCCAGCAGCCCGGGGGGGACTGACAATGAGCAGTTCTTC. Full variable domain (rest looked up from reference TRBV5-4 and TRBJ2-1): ETGVTQSPTHLIKTRGQQVTLRCSSQSGHNTVSWYQQALGQGPQFIFQYYREEENGRGNFPPRFSGLQFPNYSSELNVNALELDDSALYLCASSPGGTDNEQFFGPGTRLTVL.